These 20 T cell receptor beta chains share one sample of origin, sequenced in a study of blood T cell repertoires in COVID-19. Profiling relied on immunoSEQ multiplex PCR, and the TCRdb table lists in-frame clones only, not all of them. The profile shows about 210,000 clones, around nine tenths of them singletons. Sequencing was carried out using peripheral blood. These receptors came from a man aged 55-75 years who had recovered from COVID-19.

CDR3 sequence reads: CASLNEGTGKKYEQYF. The CDR3 region has the DNA TGTGCCAGCCTGAACGAAGGAACAGGGAAAAAATACGAGCAGTACTTC. The V call is TRBV21-1, the J call TRBJ2-7; no check of the table's D call, TRBD1, against the DNA was made. TRBV21-1 counts as a pseudogene. The CDR3 contains 16 residues.

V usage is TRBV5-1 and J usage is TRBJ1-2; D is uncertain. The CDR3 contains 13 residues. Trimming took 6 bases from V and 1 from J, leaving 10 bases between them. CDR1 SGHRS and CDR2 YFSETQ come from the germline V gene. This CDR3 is CASTGENNYGYTF. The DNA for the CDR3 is TGCGCCAGCACCGGAGAAAATAACTATGGCTACACCTTC. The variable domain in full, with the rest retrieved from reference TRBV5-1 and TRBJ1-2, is KAGVTQTPRYLIKTRGQQVTLSCSPISGHRSVSWYQQTPGQGLQFLFEYFSETQRNKGNFPGRFSGRQFSNSRSEMNVSTLELGDSALYLCASTGENNYGYTFGSGTRLTVV.

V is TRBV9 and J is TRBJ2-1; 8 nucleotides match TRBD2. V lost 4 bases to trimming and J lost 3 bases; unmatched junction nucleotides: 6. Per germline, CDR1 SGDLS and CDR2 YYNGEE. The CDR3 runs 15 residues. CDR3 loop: CASSLGLAVYNEQFF. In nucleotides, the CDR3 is TGTGCCAGCAGCCTCGGACTAGCAGTCTACAATGAGCAGTTCTTC.

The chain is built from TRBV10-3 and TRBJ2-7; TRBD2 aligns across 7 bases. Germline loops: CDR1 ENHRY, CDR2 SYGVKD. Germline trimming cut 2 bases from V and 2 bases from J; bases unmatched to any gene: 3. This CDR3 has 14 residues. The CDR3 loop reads CAISEGSGAYEQYF. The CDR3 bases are TGTGCCATCAGTGAGGGGAGCGGGGCCTACGAGCAGTACTTC.

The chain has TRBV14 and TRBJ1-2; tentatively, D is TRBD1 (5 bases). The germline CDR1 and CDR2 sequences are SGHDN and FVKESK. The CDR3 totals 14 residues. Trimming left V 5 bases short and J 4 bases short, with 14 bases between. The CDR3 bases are TGTGCCAGCAGCTCGCCCAGGGAACCCTATGGCTACACCTTC. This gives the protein CASSSPREPYGYTF.

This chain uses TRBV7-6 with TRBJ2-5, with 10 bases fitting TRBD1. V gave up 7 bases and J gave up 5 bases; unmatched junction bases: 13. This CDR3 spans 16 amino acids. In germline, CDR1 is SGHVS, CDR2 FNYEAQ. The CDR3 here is CASTPSTGGVGETQYF. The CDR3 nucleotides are TGTGCCAGCACCCCTTCGACAGGGGGCGTCGGGGAGACCCAGTACTTC. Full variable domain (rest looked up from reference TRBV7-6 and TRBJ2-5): GAGVSQSPRYKVTKRGQDVALRCDPISGHVSLYWYRQALGQGPEFLTYFNYEAQQDKSGLPNDRFSAERPEGSISTLTIQRTEQRDSAMYRCASTPSTGGVGETQYFGPGTRLLVL.

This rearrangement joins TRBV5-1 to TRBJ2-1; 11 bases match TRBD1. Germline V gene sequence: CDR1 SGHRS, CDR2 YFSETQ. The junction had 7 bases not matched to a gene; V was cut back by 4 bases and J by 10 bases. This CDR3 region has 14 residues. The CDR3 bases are TGCGCCAGCAGCCTCCGGACAGGGGGCCACGAGCAGTTCTTC. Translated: CASSLRTGGHEQFF.

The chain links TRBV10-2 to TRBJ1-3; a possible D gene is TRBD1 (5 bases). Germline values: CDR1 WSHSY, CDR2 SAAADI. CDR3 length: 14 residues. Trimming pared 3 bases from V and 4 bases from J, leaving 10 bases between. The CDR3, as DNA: TGCGCCAGCAGTGAAGGGGCAATCGGAAACACCATATATTTT. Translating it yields CASSEGAIGNTIYF.

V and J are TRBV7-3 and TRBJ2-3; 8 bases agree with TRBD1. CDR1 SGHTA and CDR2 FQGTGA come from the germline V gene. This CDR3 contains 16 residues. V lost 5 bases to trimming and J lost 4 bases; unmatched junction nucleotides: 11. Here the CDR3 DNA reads TGTGCCAGCAGCCCGGGGCGGACAGGGATCGCAGATACGCAGTATTTT. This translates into CASSPGRTGIADTQYF. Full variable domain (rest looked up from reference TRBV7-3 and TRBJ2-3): GAGVSQTPSNKVTEKGKYVELRCDPISGHTALYWYRQSLGQGPEFLIYFQGTGAADDSGLPNDRFFAVRPEGSVSTLKIQRTERGDSAVYLCASSPGRTGIADTQYFGPGTRLTVL.

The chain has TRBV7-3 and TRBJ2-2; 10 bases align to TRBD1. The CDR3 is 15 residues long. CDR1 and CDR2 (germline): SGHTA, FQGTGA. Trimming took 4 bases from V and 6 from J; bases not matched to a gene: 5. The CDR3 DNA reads TGTGCCAGCAGCTCTCGACAGGGGGCCGCCGGGGAGCTGTTTTTT. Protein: CASSSRQGAAGELFF.

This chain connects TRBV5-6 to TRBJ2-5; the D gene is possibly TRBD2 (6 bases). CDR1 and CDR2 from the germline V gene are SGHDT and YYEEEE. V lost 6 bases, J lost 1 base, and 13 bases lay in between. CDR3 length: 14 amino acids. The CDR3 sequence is CASILLGGQETQYF. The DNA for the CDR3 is TGTGCCAGCATCCTCCTGGGGGGCCAAGAGACCCAGTACTTC. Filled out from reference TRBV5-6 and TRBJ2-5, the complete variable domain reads DAGVTQSPTHLIKTRGQQVTLRCSPKSGHDTVSWYQQALGQGPQFIFQYYEEEERQRGNFPDRFSGHQFPNYSSELNVNALLLGDSALYLCASILLGGQETQYFGPGTRLLVL.

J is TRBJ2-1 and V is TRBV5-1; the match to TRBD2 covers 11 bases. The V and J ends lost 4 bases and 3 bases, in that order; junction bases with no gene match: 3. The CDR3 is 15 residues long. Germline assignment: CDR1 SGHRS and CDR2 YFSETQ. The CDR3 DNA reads TGCGCCAGCAGCCCGACTAGCGGGATCTACAATGAGCAGTTCTTC. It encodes CASSPTSGIYNEQFF.

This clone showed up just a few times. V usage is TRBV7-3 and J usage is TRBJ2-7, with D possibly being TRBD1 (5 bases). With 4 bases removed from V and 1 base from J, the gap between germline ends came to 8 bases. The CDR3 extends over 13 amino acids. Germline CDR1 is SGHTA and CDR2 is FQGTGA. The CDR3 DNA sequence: TGTGCCAGCAGCTCGACAGCGTCCTACGAGCAGTACTTC. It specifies CASSSTASYEQYF.

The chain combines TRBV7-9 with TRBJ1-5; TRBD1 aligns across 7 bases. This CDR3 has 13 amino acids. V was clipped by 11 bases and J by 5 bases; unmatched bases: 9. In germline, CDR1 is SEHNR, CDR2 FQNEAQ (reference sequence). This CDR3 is CALDRDGDQPQHF. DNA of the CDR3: TGTGCCCTTGACAGGGATGGGGATCAGCCCCAGCATTTT. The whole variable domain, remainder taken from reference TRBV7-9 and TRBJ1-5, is DTGVSQNPRHKITKRGQNVTFRCDPISEHNRLYWYRQTLGQGPEFLTYFQNEAQLEKSRLLSDRFSAERPKGSFSTLEIQRTEQGDSAMYLCALDRDGDQPQHFGDGTRLSIL.

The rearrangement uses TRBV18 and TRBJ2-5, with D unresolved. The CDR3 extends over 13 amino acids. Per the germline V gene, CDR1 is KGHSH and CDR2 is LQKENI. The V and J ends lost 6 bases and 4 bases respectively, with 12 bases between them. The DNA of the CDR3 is TGTGCCAGCTCCCTTGACTTTGGAGAGACCCAGTACTTC. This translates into CASSLDFGETQYF.

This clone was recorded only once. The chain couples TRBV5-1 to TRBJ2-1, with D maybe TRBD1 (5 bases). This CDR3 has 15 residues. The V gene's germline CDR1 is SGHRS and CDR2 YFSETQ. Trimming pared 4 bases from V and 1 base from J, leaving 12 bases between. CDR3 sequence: CASSPQVLSYNEQFF. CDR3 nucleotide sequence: TGCGCCAGCAGCCCACAGGTTCTATCCTACAATGAGCAGTTCTTC.

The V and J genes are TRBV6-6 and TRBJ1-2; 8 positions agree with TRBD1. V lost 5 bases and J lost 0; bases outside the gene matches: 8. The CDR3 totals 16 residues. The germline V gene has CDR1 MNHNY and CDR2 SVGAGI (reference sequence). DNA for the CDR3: TGTGCCAGCAGTCGCCGAGACAGGGGCGCTAACTATGGCTACACCTTC. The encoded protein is CASSRRDRGANYGYTF.

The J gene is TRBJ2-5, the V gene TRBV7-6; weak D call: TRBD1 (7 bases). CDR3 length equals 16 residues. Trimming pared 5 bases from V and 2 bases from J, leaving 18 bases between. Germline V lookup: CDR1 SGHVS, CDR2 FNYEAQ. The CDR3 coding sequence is TGTGCCAGCAGCCGTGGAGGGGGCCGTGGGCAAGAGACCCAGTACTTC. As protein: CASSRGGGRGQETQYF.

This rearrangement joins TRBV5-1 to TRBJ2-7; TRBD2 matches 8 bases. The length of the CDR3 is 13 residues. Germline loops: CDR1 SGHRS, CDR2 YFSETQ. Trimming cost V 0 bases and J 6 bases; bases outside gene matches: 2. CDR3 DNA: TGCGCCAGCAGCTTGGCCGGGGGGGTCGAGCAGTACTTC. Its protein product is CASSLAGGVEQYF.

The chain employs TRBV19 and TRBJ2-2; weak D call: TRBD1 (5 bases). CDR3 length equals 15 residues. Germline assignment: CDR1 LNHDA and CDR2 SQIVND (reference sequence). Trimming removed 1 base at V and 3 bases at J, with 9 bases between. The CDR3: CASSIGQFYTGELFF. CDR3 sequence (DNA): TGTGCCAGTAGTATAGGACAGTTCTACACCGGGGAGCTGTTTTTT.